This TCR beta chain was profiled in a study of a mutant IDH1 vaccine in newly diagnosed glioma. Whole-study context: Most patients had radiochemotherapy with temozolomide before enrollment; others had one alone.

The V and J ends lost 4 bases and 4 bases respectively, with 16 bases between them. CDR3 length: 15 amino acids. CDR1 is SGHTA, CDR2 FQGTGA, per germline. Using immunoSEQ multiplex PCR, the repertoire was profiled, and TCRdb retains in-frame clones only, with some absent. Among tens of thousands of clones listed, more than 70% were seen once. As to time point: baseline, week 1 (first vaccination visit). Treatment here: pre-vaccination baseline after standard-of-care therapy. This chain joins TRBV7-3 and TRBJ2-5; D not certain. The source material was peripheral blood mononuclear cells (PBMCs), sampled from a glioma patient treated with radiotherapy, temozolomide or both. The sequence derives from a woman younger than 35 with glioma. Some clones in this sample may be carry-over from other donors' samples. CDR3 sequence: CASSSGSGPRETQYF. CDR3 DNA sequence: TGTGCCAGCAGCTCCGGGTCGGGTCCTCGAGAGACCCAGTACTTC.